What follows describes a single TCR beta chain. The Seattle site enrolled patients during active infection and followed them longitudinally. V trimming: 8 bases; J trimming: 2 bases; junction bases outside the gene matches: 9. The germline CDR1 and CDR2 sequences are SNHLY and FYNNEI. This CDR3 comprises 14 residues. This specimen belongs to a study of blood T cell repertoires in COVID-19. Study in general: Acute and convalescent COVID-19 specimens originated in the United States, Italy and Spain. From T cells, B-cell-depleted T cells, or PBMCs came the material, which was cDNA or gDNA.

In the original analysis: It was from reference gene primer amplification that nucleated cell counts were estimated. Profiled with immunoSEQ multiplex PCR; TCRdb holds only in-frame clones, not every one. D and trimming come from the DNA, and the V and J calls and clone size come from that table. Of about 350,000 clones in the sample, about 89% were seen once. V gene TRBV2 combines with J gene TRBJ2-7, with 7 nucleotides matching TRBD1. The specimen was peripheral blood. The sequence derives from a woman in her 50s with COVID-19, enrolled during active disease. CDR3 in DNA: TGTGCCAGCTACGAAAGCACAGGGGCCTACGAGCAGTACTTC. Translation gives CASYESTGAYEQYF.